Shown below are 20 T cell receptor beta chains from a single sample sequenced in a study of graft-versus-host responses after intestinal transplantation. Assay: immunoSEQ multiplex PCR; the TCRdb copy retains only in-frame clones and omits some. The data contain under 20,000 clones, approximately 86% of them singletons. Sequencing used PBMCs, obtained about 230 days after intestinal transplant. Receptors originate from a human patient who received an intestinal transplant, so some T cells may come from the graft donor.

CDR3 residues: CASSLGTPGSYNSPLHF. Here the CDR3 DNA reads TGCGCCAGCAGCTTGGGGACCCCGGGCTCCTATAATTCACCCCTCCACTTT. This rearrangement joins TRBV5-1 to TRBJ1-6, with D hard to call. From germline, CDR1 is SGHRS and CDR2 YFSETQ. V gave up 0 bases and J gave up 0 bases, with 10 bases separating them. The CDR3 covers 17 residues. Variable domain in full (rest from reference TRBV5-1 and TRBJ1-6): KAGVTQTPRYLIKTRGQQVTLSCSPISGHRSVSWYQQTPGQGLQFLFEYFSETQRNKGNFPGRFSGRQFSNSRSEMNVSTLELGDSALYLCASSLGTPGSYNSPLHFGNGTRLTVT.

The CDR3 loop is CASSSPGPGGYGYTF. The CDR3 region has the DNA TGTGCCAGCAGCTCACCGGGACCAGGAGGCTATGGCTACACCTTC. The gene calls are TRBV5-8 and TRBJ1-2; a weak D match, TRBD1 (5 bases). V shed 3 bases and J shed 4 bases, with 16 bases lying between them. This CDR3 has 15 residues. Germline CDR1 SGHTS, CDR2 YDEGEE.

The J gene is TRBJ2-7, the V gene TRBV19; 7 nucleotides align to TRBD2. From germline, CDR1 is LNHDA and CDR2 SQIVND (reference sequence). V shed 5 bases and J 2 bases; nucleotides not matched to a gene: 6. This CDR3 is built from 14 residues. The CDR3 DNA sequence: TGTGCCAGTAGTGACGGGACTACCACCTACGAGCAGTACTTC. It translates to CASSDGTTTYEQYF.

The V gene is TRBV19, the J gene TRBJ1-5; 8 bases fit TRBD1. V lost 3 bases and J lost 2; bases outside the gene matches: 6. The CDR3 is 16 amino acids. Looked up from germline, CDR1 is LNHDA and CDR2 is SQIVND (reference sequence). The CDR3 sequence: CASSIGQGRGNQPQHF. The CDR3 DNA reads TGTGCCAGTAGTATCGGACAGGGAAGGGGCAATCAGCCCCAGCATTTT.

This chain uses TRBV4-2 with TRBJ2-5, with TRBD1 as a possible D gene (6 bases). Per the germline V gene, CDR1 is LGHNA and CDR2 is YNFKEQ. CDR3 length: 14 residues. The V end was cut by 1 base, the J end by 5 bases, with 11 bases between. The CDR3 bases are TGTGCCAGCAGCCAAGCAGAGGGGGTGGAGACCCAGTACTTC. Amino acids: CASSQAEGVETQYF.

The gene calls are TRBV4-1 and TRBJ1-5; tentative D call: TRBD1 (6 bases). The CDR3 is 16 amino acids. V was pared by 0 bases and J by 4 bases, with 13 bases between. CDR1 MGHRA and CDR2 YSYEKL come from the germline V gene. The CDR3 nucleotides read TGCGCCAGCAGCCAAGAGGGTTTGGGGGCTAATCAGCCCCAGCATTTT. This codes for CASSQEGLGANQPQHF.

The chain has TRBV6-1 and TRBJ2-3, with D uncertain. Trimming removed 2 bases at V and 0 bases at J, with 18 bases between. The germline gives CDR1 MNHNS, CDR2 SASEGT. CDR3 length: 18 amino acids. The CDR3 region is CASSEPNLSWASTDTQYF. The DNA of the CDR3 is TGTGCCAGCAGTGAACCCAATCTTAGCTGGGCTAGCACAGATACGCAGTATTTT.

V gene TRBV6-4 combines with J gene TRBJ1-5, with D uncertain. Germline CDR1 is MRHNA and CDR2 is SNTAGT. The CDR3 loop spans 13 amino acids. V lost 4 bases, J lost 3 bases, and 7 bases lay in between. As DNA, the CDR3 is TGTGCCAGCAGTGGAGACGCCAATCAGCCCCAGCATTTT. This sequence encodes CASSGDANQPQHF.

The rearrangement joins TRBV5-1 to TRBJ2-6, with D tentatively TRBD1 (6 bases). Trimming removed 0 bases at V and 3 bases at J, with 13 bases between. The germline CDR1 and CDR2 sequences are SGHRS and YFSETQ. The CDR3 is made up of 17 amino acids. In DNA form, the CDR3 reads TGCGCCAGCAGCTTGGTATGGGGGCTCGGTGGGGCCAACGTCCTGACTTTC. This gives the protein CASSLVWGLGGANVLTF.

The rearrangement links TRBV19 to TRBJ1-1; TRBD1 is a possible D gene (6 bases). This CDR3 has 12 amino acids. V was trimmed by 2 bases and J by 5 bases, leaving 6 bases between them. Germline loops: CDR1 LNHDA, CDR2 SQIVND (reference sequence). The CDR3 DNA is TGTGCCAGTAGTATAAGGGGGACTGAAGCTTTCTTT. Its translation is CASSIRGTEAFF.

The rearrangement links TRBV5-1 to TRBJ1-1; D call uncertain. The V gene lost 4 bases and the J gene lost 8 bases, with 15 bases spanning the gap. Germline V lookup: CDR1 SGHRS, CDR2 YFSETQ. CDR3 length: 13 amino acids. Here the CDR3 reads CASSPVPGTEAFF. CDR3 nucleotide sequence: TGCGCCAGCAGCCCCGTTCCGGGCACGGAAGCTTTCTTT.

V is TRBV5-6 and J is TRBJ2-5; D not certain. V was trimmed by 0 bases and J by 1 base, leaving 7 bases between them. CDR3 length: 14 residues. Germline CDR1 is SGHDT and CDR2 is YYEEEE. DNA for the CDR3: TGTGCCAGCAGCTTGGTCGCAGTCCAAGAGACCCAGTACTTC. Protein sequence: CASSLVAVQETQYF. Full variable domain (outside the CDR3, taken from reference TRBV5-6 and TRBJ2-5): DAGVTQSPTHLIKTRGQQVTLRCSPKSGHDTVSWYQQALGQGPQFIFQYYEEEERQRGNFPDRFSGHQFPNYSSELNVNALLLGDSALYLCASSLVAVQETQYFGPGTRLLVL.

The chain employs TRBV6-1 and TRBJ2-7; D perhaps matches TRBD1 (5 bases). Looked up from germline, CDR1 is MNHNS and CDR2 is SASEGT. The CDR3 is 12 amino acids. V was clipped by 0 bases and J by 7 bases, with 7 bases between them. CDR3 nucleotides: TGTGCCAGCAGTGAAGCATCAGGGGAGCAGTACTTC. Translating it yields CASSEASGEQYF.

The chain's CDR3 is CASSPQGTTLGEQFF. The CDR3 nucleotides read TGTGCCAGCTCACCACAGGGCACAACCCTCGGTGAGCAGTTCTTC. This chain uses TRBV18 with TRBJ2-1; D gene unclear. The CDR3 totals 15 residues. V dropped 1 base and J dropped 9 bases, with 16 bases sitting between them. Germline values: CDR1 KGHSH, CDR2 LQKENI. Looking up the rest from reference TRBV18 and TRBJ2-1 gives the full variable domain: NAGVMQNPRHLVRRRGQEARLRCSPMKGHSHVYWYRQLPEEGLKFMVYLQKENIIDESGMPKERFSAEFPKEGPSILRIQQVVRGDSAAYFCASSPQGTTLGEQFFGPGTRLTVL.

A word on this clone: A much larger clone is a single base away; this may be a read error. Within the sample, other DNA sequences also encode this same CDR3. This chain links TRBV13 with TRBJ1-1; TRBD1 aligns across 8 bases. Germline V gives CDR1 PRHDT, CDR2 FYEKMQ (reference sequence). CDR3 length: 15 residues. In DNA form, the CDR3 reads TGCGCCAGCAGCATCAGGGGGCGGGGGAACACTGAAGCTTTCTTT. Its protein product is CASSIRGRGNTEAFF.

In its sample, this clone was seen a few times. The rearrangement joins TRBV5-5 to TRBJ1-2; 10 nucleotides align to TRBD1. Germline loops: CDR1 SGHKS, CDR2 YYEKEE (reference sequence). The CDR3 extends over 15 amino acids. Unmatched junction bases numbered 7, after V lost 1 base and J lost 7 bases. The CDR3 DNA follows: TGTGCCAGCAGCTTGTGGGGACAGGGGAGTGGTGGCTACACCTTC. Translation: CASSLWGQGSGGYTF.

In this sample, this clone turned up once. The chain uses TRBV12-5 and TRBJ2-3; 12 bases align to TRBD2. The junction had 11 bases not matched to a gene; V was cut back by 7 bases and J by 0 bases. Germline values: CDR1 LGHNT, CDR2 FRNRAP. The CDR3 spans 18 residues. DNA for the CDR3: TGTGCTAGTGTTCTCAGTCCGGGACTAGCGGGCAGCACAGATACGCAGTATTTT. It encodes CASVLSPGLAGSTDTQYF. Complete variable domain (other parts from reference TRBV12-5 and TRBJ2-3): DARVTQTPRHKVTEMGQEVTMRCQPILGHNTVFWYRQTMMQGLELLAYFRNRAPLDDSGMPKDRFSAEMPDATLATLKIQPSEPRDSAVYFCASVLSPGLAGSTDTQYFGPGTRLTVL.

This clone is a singleton in its sample. This sequence joins TRBV2 and TRBJ1-3; 7 bases line up with TRBD1. From germline, CDR1 is SNHLY and CDR2 FYNNEI. The CDR3 is 15 amino acids. Losses at the gene ends were 6 bases for V and 0 bases for J; bases not matched to a gene: 5. CDR3 DNA sequence: TGTGCCAGCAGCACTAGACAGGGCTCTGGAAACACCATATATTTT. As protein: CASSTRQGSGNTIYF.

The gene calls are TRBV6-4 and TRBJ1-2, with D maybe TRBD1 (6 bases). Germline V gives CDR1 MRHNA, CDR2 SNTAGT. The CDR3 extends over 14 amino acids. Trimming cost V 3 bases and J 4 bases, with 12 bases left between them. In DNA, the CDR3 is TGTGCCAGCAGTGAACCAACAGGGTCCTATGGCTACACCTTC. Translation gives CASSEPTGSYGYTF.

The chain carries TRBV11-2 and TRBJ2-7, with a possible D match to TRBD1 (6 bases). Germline-derived CDR1 and CDR2 are SGHAT and FQNNGV. The CDR3 totals 13 residues. V dropped 5 bases and J dropped 4 bases, with 12 bases sitting between them. CDR3 nucleotide sequence: TGTGCCAGCAGCGTGACAGGACAGTACGAGCAGTACTTC. It codes for CASSVTGQYEQYF.